These 28 T cell receptor beta chains were all obtained from the same sample, sequenced in a study of shared clonotypes between healthy human individuals (dated by TCRdb to the early 2020s). Library creation used the immunoSEQ multiplex PCR assay. In TCRdb, the immuneACCESS table is reduced to in-frame sequences with V and J assigned. These tables do not hold every clone; where another copy was compared, an unresolved V gene accounts for under half, and the others remain unexplained. This sample holds millions of clones; 85% to 95% were observed only once. Roughly 1.8% of the sample is held by the ten biggest clonotypes. CD8 naive samples consisted of CD45RO-negative cells that were positively selected for CCR7, yielding a CD45RA+CCR7+ population without TemRA cells. Specimen: naive CD8+ T cells from PBMCs. Reading the label with the study, this specimen's cell subset or site is: CD45RA+CCR7+. These receptors originate from a man between 18 and 35 years old in good health. Some clones in this sample may be carry-over from other donors' samples.

J is TRBJ2-7 and V is TRBV5-5, with TRBD1 matching over 8 bases. Germline V gene lookup returns CDR1 SGHKS and CDR2 YYEKEE (reference sequence). The V and J ends lost 4 bases and 1 base, in that order; junction bases with no gene match: 4. The length of the CDR3 is 14 residues. Written as DNA, the CDR3 is TGTGCCAGCAGCGCGACAGGGGCGTCCTACGAGCAGTACTTC. It yields the protein CASSATGASYEQYF.

The chain recombines TRBV28 with TRBJ2-7; 7 positions match TRBD1. Germline V gene data show CDR1 as MDHEN and CDR2 as SYDVKM. This CDR3 has 14 amino acids. Trimming took 5 bases from V and 3 from J; bases not matched to a gene: 7. The DNA for the CDR3 is TGTGCCAGCAGTCGGACAGGAAGGGACTACGAGCAGTACTTC. This translates into CASSRTGRDYEQYF. The variable domain in full, with the rest retrieved from reference TRBV28 and TRBJ2-7, is DVKVTQSSRYLVKRTGEKVFLECVQDMDHENMFWYRQDPGLGLRLIYFSYDVKMKEKGDIPEGYSVSREKKERFSLILESASTNQTSMYLCASSRTGRDYEQYFGPGTRLTVT.

V usage is TRBV27 and J usage is TRBJ2-1; D possibly corresponds to TRBD1 (6 bases). CDR1 and CDR2 (germline): MNHEY, SMNVEV (reference sequence). CDR3 size: 17 residues. Trimming pared 1 base from V and 4 bases from J, leaving 17 bases between. CDR3 sequence reads: CASSLWTPGTRYNEQFF. CDR3 bases: TGTGCCAGCAGTTTATGGACCCCCGGGACAAGATACAATGAGCAGTTCTTC.

This clone has just one count. The V call is TRBV19, the J call TRBJ1-2; unclear D gene. V lost 2 bases and J 4 bases, leaving 11 bases between the germline ends. The CDR3 length is 14 residues. Germline-derived CDR1 and CDR2 are LNHDA and SQIVND (reference sequence). CDR3 sequence reads: CASSIPRQLYGYTF. CDR3 bases: TGTGCCAGTAGTATACCAAGGCAGCTCTATGGCTACACCTTC.

V gene TRBV9 combines with J gene TRBJ2-4; 8 nucleotides match TRBD2. CDR3 length equals 16 residues. J was trimmed by 7 bases and V by 4 bases; bases with no gene match: 13. CDR1 is SGDLS, CDR2 YYNGEE, per germline. The CDR3 DNA sequence: TGTGCCAGCAGCAACCCGACTAGCGACCAAGAGAACATTCAGTACTTC. Its translation is CASSNPTSDQENIQYF.

V is TRBV27 and J is TRBJ2-1; 7 bases are shared with TRBD2. After removal of 5 bases from V and 7 bases from J, the junction contained 8 bases not matched to a gene. Germline-derived CDR1 and CDR2 are MNHEY and SMNVEV (reference sequence). This CDR3 has 14 residues. CDR3 sequence: CASSVTGGGNEQFF. CDR3 coding DNA: TGTGCCAGCAGTGTAACCGGGGGAGGGAATGAGCAGTTCTTC.

The rearrangement links TRBV28 to TRBJ1-2; D is perhaps TRBD1 (5 bases). Trimming left V 5 bases short and J 3 bases short, with 16 bases between. Germline CDR1 is MDHEN and CDR2 is SYDVKM. The CDR3 loop spans 15 amino acids. Here the CDR3 DNA reads TGTGCCAGCAGTGGGGTGGGGGGAGTTGACTATGGCTACACCTTC. Protein sequence: CASSGVGGVDYGYTF.

The V and J genes are TRBV5-4 and TRBJ1-1, with D unclear. V gave up 4 bases and J gave up 0 bases, with 10 bases separating them. The CDR3 spans 14 residues. Germline V CDR1 and CDR2: SGHNT, YYREEE (reference sequence). The CDR3 bases are TGTGCCAGCAGCCAGACAACCATGAACACTGAAGCTTTCTTT. Translation gives CASSQTTMNTEAFF. Full variable domain (missing parts from reference TRBV5-4 and TRBJ1-1): ETGVTQSPTHLIKTRGQQVTLRCSSQSGHNTVSWYQQALGQGPQFIFQYYREEENGRGNFPPRFSGLQFPNYSSELNVNALELDDSALYLCASSQTTMNTEAFFGQGTRLTVV.

The J gene is TRBJ2-7, the V gene TRBV5-1, with D possibly matching TRBD2 (5 bases). Germline V gene data show CDR1 as SGHRS and CDR2 as YFSETQ. CDR3 length: 16 residues. Trimming stripped 0 bases from V and 2 bases from J, with 15 bases between. The CDR3 loop reads CASSLGQRRPTYEQYF. The CDR3 bases are TGCGCCAGCAGCTTGGGGCAGAGGAGGCCAACCTACGAGCAGTACTTC. The full variable domain, its missing parts supplied by reference TRBV5-1 and TRBJ2-7, is KAGVTQTPRYLIKTRGQQVTLSCSPISGHRSVSWYQQTPGQGLQFLFEYFSETQRNKGNFPGRFSGRQFSNSRSEMNVSTLELGDSALYLCASSLGQRRPTYEQYFGPGTRLTVT.

The gene calls are TRBV4-1 and TRBJ2-5, with TRBD1 identical over 7 bases. There are 16 residues in the CDR3. The V and J ends lost 1 base and 0 bases, in that order; junction bases with no gene match: 5. Germline loops: CDR1 MGHRA, CDR2 YSYEKL. For the CDR3, the DNA is TGCGCCAGCAGCCAAGTAGGGACAGTGTACCAAGAGACCCAGTACTTC. It codes for CASSQVGTVYQETQYF.

The V and J genes are TRBV27 and TRBJ2-7, with 9 nucleotides matching TRBD2. With V trimmed by 2 bases and J by 5 bases, 4 bases remained unmatched. This CDR3 contains 14 residues. Germline V gene sequence: CDR1 MNHEY, CDR2 SMNVEV (reference sequence). CDR3 DNA: TGTGCCAGCAGTTTACTAGCGGGGAACGACGAGCAGTACTTC. The encoded protein is CASSLLAGNDEQYF.

CDR3 in DNA: TGTGCCAGCAGCTTAGTACTGGGGGCCACTGAAGCTTTCTTT. Translating it yields CASSLVLGATEAFF. This rearrangement joins TRBV7-8 to TRBJ1-1; D may be TRBD1 (6 bases). The germline V and J ends were trimmed by 1 base and 4 bases, with 10 bases remaining between them. The CDR3 loop spans 14 amino acids. Germline loops: CDR1 SGHVS, CDR2 FQNEAQ.

This chain connects TRBV2 to TRBJ2-2; 8 bases are a match to TRBD1. Losses at the gene ends were 3 bases for V and 4 bases for J; bases not matched to a gene: 13. The CDR3 consists of 18 residues. In germline, CDR1 is SNHLY, CDR2 FYNNEI. This chain's CDR3 is CASSDWPGGTTGTGELFF. CDR3 nucleotides: TGTGCCAGCAGTGACTGGCCAGGGGGCACAACGGGCACCGGGGAGCTGTTTTTT.

The chain carries TRBV7-3 and TRBJ1-5, with D perhaps TRBD1 (5 bases). The CDR3 contains 14 residues. V lost 5 bases, J lost 5 bases, and 13 bases lay in between. Looked up from germline, CDR1 is SGHTA and CDR2 is FQGTGA. This CDR3 reads CASSPEGFHQPQHF. CDR3 in DNA: TGTGCCAGCAGCCCCGAGGGGTTCCATCAGCCCCAGCATTTT. The full variable domain, in which reference TRBV7-3 and TRBJ1-5 provide the parts outside the CDR3, is GAGVSQTPSNKVTEKGKYVELRCDPISGHTALYWYRQSLGQGPEFLIYFQGTGAADDSGLPNDRFFAVRPEGSVSTLKIQRTERGDSAVYLCASSPEGFHQPQHFGDGTRLSIL.

This clone was detected a few times. This CDR3 is also generated by other DNA sequences in the sample. CDR3 nucleotides: TGTGCCAGCAGCTACACCGGGGAGCTGTTTTTT. Translated, it gives CASSYTGELFF. This chain connects TRBV27 to TRBJ2-2, with D unclear. The CDR3 length is 11 residues. The V end lost 6 bases, the J end lost 3 bases, and 2 bases lay between the germline ends. Germline CDR1 is MNHEY and CDR2 is SMNVEV (reference sequence).

The V gene is TRBV5-5, the J gene TRBJ1-2, with D perhaps TRBD1 (5 bases). This CDR3 is built from 15 residues. Germline V CDR1 and CDR2: SGHKS, YYEKEE (reference sequence). Trimming took off 4 bases at V and 2 bases at J, with 15 bases between the two ends. DNA of the CDR3: TGTGCCAGCAGCATCAGGGCAGGATTGAACTATGGCTACACCTTC. This translates into CASSIRAGLNYGYTF.

The chain joins TRBV25-1 to TRBJ1-2; 12 bases line up with TRBD1. The germline V gene encodes CDR1 MGHDK and CDR2 SYGVNS. The CDR3 spans 15 residues. The V and J ends lost 6 bases and 5 bases, in that order; junction bases with no gene match: 7. DNA of the CDR3: TGTGCCAGCAGAACCGGGACAGGGGGCAAATATGGCTACACCTTC. Translation gives CASRTGTGGKYGYTF.

The genes are TRBV14 and TRBJ2-1; 9 bases are shared with TRBD1. Germline V gene lookup returns CDR1 SGHDN and CDR2 FVKESK. V lost 5 bases to trimming and J lost 6 bases; unmatched junction nucleotides: 5. The CDR3 has 14 amino acids. The CDR3 region has the DNA TGTGCCAGCAGCATCCGGGACAGGGTCAATGAGCAGTTCTTC. This translates into CASSIRDRVNEQFF.

This clone was seen just once. V and J are TRBV5-8 and TRBJ2-2; D is unclear. This CDR3 spans 17 amino acids. Trimming cost V 0 bases and J 2 bases, with 14 bases left between them. The V gene's germline CDR1 is SGHTS and CDR2 YDEGEE. The CDR3 nucleotides are TGTGCCAGCAGCTTGGCTTCAAAGCCGGTCAACACCGGGGAGCTGTTTTTT. Translated, it gives CASSLASKPVNTGELFF.

This sequence joins TRBV7-8 and TRBJ2-5, with TRBD2 as a possible D gene (6 bases). The J call is in doubt because the DNA end fits TRBJ2-7 better. Germline assignment: CDR1 SGHVS and CDR2 FQNEAQ. The CDR3 contains 15 residues. The CDR3 bases are TGTGCCAGCTCCGCCCGGCTAGCGCCTTCCTACGAGCAGTACTTC. Encoded protein: CASSARLAPSYEQYF.

This clone was seen a single time. V usage is TRBV28 and J usage is TRBJ2-1, with 7 bases aligning to TRBD2. The V and J ends lost 3 bases and 5 bases, in that order; junction bases with no gene match: 10. Germline lookup yields CDR1 MDHEN and CDR2 SYDVKM. This CDR3 contains 16 residues. The CDR3 DNA reads as TGTGCCAGCAGTTTCTCGGGGGAGGGCCTCGACAATGAGCAGTTCTTC. Amino acid sequence: CASSFSGEGLDNEQFF.

J is TRBJ2-7 and V is TRBV19, with a possible D match to TRBD2 (6 bases). Germline lookup yields CDR1 LNHDA and CDR2 SQIVND (reference sequence). V shed 3 bases and J shed 2 bases, with 14 bases lying between them. There are 15 residues in the CDR3. In DNA form, the CDR3 reads TGTGCCAGTAGTATTCGGGACTCGGGAACCTACGAGCAGTACTTC. This gives the protein CASSIRDSGTYEQYF.

The chain couples TRBV6-5 to TRBJ1-6, with D unclear. The CDR3 is 15 amino acids. The germline V and J ends were trimmed by 0 bases and 6 bases, with 9 bases remaining between them. Germline V gene lookup returns CDR1 MNHEY and CDR2 SVGAGI. The CDR3: CASSYSWAVNSPLHF. CDR3 sequence (DNA): TGTGCCAGCAGTTACTCGTGGGCAGTTAATTCACCCCTCCACTTT.

This chain joins TRBV21-1 and TRBJ1-1. TRBV21-1 is labeled a pseudogene. The CDR3 runs to 17 residues. The CDR3 is CASSKVVQRAMNTEAFF. CDR3 coding DNA: TGTGCCAGCAGCAAAGTGGTACAGAGGGCGATGAACACTGAAGCTTTCTTT.

The chain combines TRBV27 with TRBJ2-1; 8 positions agree with TRBD2. There are 15 residues in the CDR3. CDR1 MNHEY and CDR2 SMNVEV come from the germline V gene (reference sequence). V lost 5 bases, J lost 6 bases, and 9 bases stayed unmatched. The CDR3 here is CASSRGAGESNEQFF. The CDR3 region has the DNA TGTGCCAGCAGTCGGGGAGCGGGGGAAAGCAATGAGCAGTTCTTC.

The rearrangement links TRBV27 to TRBJ2-6; D not certain. The germline V gene encodes CDR1 MNHEY and CDR2 SMNVEV (reference sequence). The CDR3 spans 14 residues. V lost 2 bases and J 2 bases, leaving 4 bases between the germline ends. CDR3 sequence (DNA): TGTGCCAGCAGTTTAGTTGCTGGGGCCAACGTCCTGACTTTC. This sequence encodes CASSLVAGANVLTF.

This clone was seen a handful of times. This chain uses TRBV27 with TRBJ2-7; no clear D. CDR1 MNHEY and CDR2 SMNVEV come from the germline V gene (reference sequence). This CDR3 is 10 amino acids long. Trimming cost V 8 bases and J 7 bases, with 9 bases left between them. CDR3 loop: CASGNLEQYF. The DNA for the CDR3 is TGTGCCAGCGGGAACTTGGAGCAGTACTTC.

This rearrangement joins TRBV23-1 to TRBJ1-2; D is unclear. TRBV23-1 is reported as an ORF; its role is uncertain. CDR3 length equals 12 residues. Trimming stripped 3 bases from V and 6 bases from J, with 8 bases between. Written as DNA, the CDR3 is TGCGCCAGCAGTCAGACTACAGATGGCTACACCTTC. Protein sequence: CASSQTTDGYTF.